A single sample gave rise to the 23 T cell receptor beta chains below, sequenced in a study of shared clonotypes between healthy human individuals. The method was immunoSEQ multiplex PCR; TCRdb's version includes in-frame clones alone and lacks a portion of them. Of just over 2,000,000 clones in the sample, roughly 95% were seen once. Input material: naive CD4+ T cells sorted from blood. Subset in this sample: CD45RA+ positively selected. These receptors were collected from a young man in good health.

The chain carries TRBV6-5 and TRBJ1-1; D is perhaps TRBD1 (5 bases). With 0 bases removed from V and 0 bases from J, the gap between germline ends came to 8 bases. From germline, CDR1 is MNHEY and CDR2 SVGAGI. The CDR3 sequence is 15 residues long. The DNA for the CDR3 is TGTGCCAGCAGTTACTCGGTAGGGGTGAACACTGAAGCTTTCTTT. Protein sequence: CASSYSVGVNTEAFF.

The rearrangement joins TRBV2 to TRBJ2-1; 7 bases agree with TRBD1. The germline gives CDR1 SNHLY, CDR2 FYNNEI. The CDR3 loop spans 15 amino acids. The trim removed 3 bases at V and 4 bases at J, leaving 6 bases unmatched. The CDR3 DNA reads as TGTGCCAGCAGTGACAGGGACAGCTATTACAATGAGCAGTTCTTC. Protein sequence: CASSDRDSYYNEQFF.

CDR3 nucleotides: TGTGCCAGCAGCTTAAGAGTCGCGAACACCGGGGAGCTGTTTTTT. It yields the protein CASSLRVANTGELFF. The chain combines TRBV7-9 with TRBJ2-2; D remains unclear. This CDR3 spans 15 amino acids. The germline CDR1 and CDR2 sequences are SEHNR and FQNEAQ (reference sequence). Deletions cut 2 bases from V and 0 bases from J, with 7 bases between.

Regarding this clone: Within the sample, other DNA sequences also encode this same CDR3. V usage is TRBV5-6 and J usage is TRBJ1-5; tentatively, D is TRBD1 (5 bases). V dropped 0 bases and J dropped 5 bases, with 6 bases sitting between them. The V gene's germline CDR1 is SGHDT and CDR2 YYEEEE. The CDR3 totals 13 residues. This CDR3 reads CASSLGRDQPQHF. CDR3 DNA: TGTGCCAGCAGCTTGGGCAGGGATCAGCCCCAGCATTTT.

On this clone itself: The same CDR3 can be traced to other DNA sequences in this sample. The V gene is TRBV9, the J gene TRBJ2-1, with D perhaps matching TRBD1 or TRBD2 (5 bases each). The CDR3 contains 12 residues. With 2 bases removed from V and 7 bases from J, the gap between germline ends came to 7 bases. Looked up from germline, CDR1 is SGDLS and CDR2 is YYNGEE. In DNA form, the CDR3 reads TGTGCCAGCAGCGTCGAGGGGAATGAGCAGTTCTTC. Its translation: CASSVEGNEQFF.

With regard to this clone: Other DNA sequences within the sample encode an identical CDR3. The V gene is TRBV30, the J gene TRBJ1-1; unclear D gene. Germline-derived CDR1 and CDR2 are GTSNPN and SVGIG (reference sequence). CDR3 length equals 13 residues. The ends were cut back, 2 bases at V and 1 base at J, with 8 bases in the middle. This CDR3 reads CAWSIKTNTEAFF. CDR3 DNA: TGTGCCTGGAGTATTAAAACGAACACTGAAGCTTTCTTT.

This sequence joins TRBV5-3 and TRBJ2-3; D is unresolved. TRBV5-3 qualifies as an ORF whose function is uncertain. The CDR3 sequence is 9 residues long. The V gene lost 10 bases and the J gene lost 2 bases, with 2 bases spanning the gap. In nucleotides, the CDR3 is TGTGCCGCCACAGATACGCAGTATTTT. Protein sequence: CAATDTQYF.

The chain has TRBV11-3 and TRBJ2-1, with 8 bases lining up with TRBD1. The germline gives CDR1 SGHNT, CDR2 YENEEA. Trimming took 4 bases from V and 2 from J; bases not matched to a gene: 7. The length of the CDR3 is 16 residues. CDR3 DNA sequence: TGTGCCAGCAGCTCCAACCAGGGGGCAGCCTACAATGAGCAGTTCTTC. Residues: CASSSNQGAAYNEQFF. The full variable domain, with the rest looked up from reference TRBV11-3 and TRBJ2-1, is EAGVVQSPRYKIIEKKQPVAFWCNPISGHNTLYWYLQNLGQGPELLIRYENEEAVDDSQLPKDRFSAERLKGVDSTLKIQPAELGDSAVYLCASSSNQGAAYNEQFFGPGTRLTVL.

The chain links TRBV5-6 to TRBJ2-7; 7 bases line up with TRBD1. CDR3 length equals 14 residues. J was trimmed by 2 bases and V by 3 bases; bases with no gene match: 5. The germline V gene encodes CDR1 SGHDT and CDR2 YYEEEE. CDR3 sequence: CASSSWDRTYEQYF. For the CDR3, the DNA is TGTGCCAGCAGCTCGTGGGACAGAACCTACGAGCAGTACTTC.

The chain links TRBV6-6 to TRBJ1-1; 8 bases map to TRBD1. The CDR3 covers 16 residues. V lost 4 bases, J lost 0 bases, and 7 bases stayed unmatched. Germline values: CDR1 MNHNY, CDR2 SVGAGI (reference sequence). The CDR3 coding sequence is TGTGCCAGCAGTTTGGGGACAGGCACTATGAACACTGAAGCTTTCTTT. Amino acids: CASSLGTGTMNTEAFF.

CDR3: CASSYLASGYYEQYF. The CDR3 DNA reads TGTGCCAGCAGTTACCTTGCTAGCGGGTACTACGAGCAGTACTTC. This chain uses TRBV6-6 with TRBJ2-7; 8 bases fit TRBD2. The CDR3 has 15 residues. With 2 bases clipped from V and 3 bases from J, the junction kept 6 bases outside the gene matches. Germline CDR1 reads MNHNY; CDR2 reads SVGAGI (reference sequence).

CDR3 sequence (DNA): TGTGCCAGCAGCAGCCGGGACAGGGGTCTAAAGGATGAAAAACTGTTTTTT. It translates to CASSSRDRGLKDEKLFF. The V and J genes are TRBV11-1 and TRBJ1-4, with TRBD1 matching over 10 bases. The trim removed 5 bases at V and 6 bases at J, leaving 12 bases unmatched. The germline V gene encodes CDR1 SGHAT and CDR2 FQDESV (reference sequence). The CDR3 sequence is 17 residues long.

The chain has TRBV27 and TRBJ2-7; weak D call: TRBD1 (6 bases). Trimming took 4 bases from V and 3 from J, leaving 16 bases between them. The germline V gene encodes CDR1 MNHEY and CDR2 SMNVEV (reference sequence). The CDR3 runs to 15 residues. Written as DNA, the CDR3 is TGTGCCAGCAGTTCCCAGGGGCAGGAACTCTACGAGCAGTACTTC. Its translation is CASSSQGQELYEQYF.

The chain uses TRBV5-4 and TRBJ1-2; D gene unclear. Per the germline V gene, CDR1 is SGHNT and CDR2 is YYREEE (reference sequence). The CDR3 totals 13 residues. Trimming cost V 4 bases and J 3 bases, with 10 bases left between them. The CDR3 coding sequence is TGTGCCAGCAGCCCAGAAAGGGACTATGGCTACACCTTC. It codes for CASSPERDYGYTF.

This chain uses TRBV4-3 with TRBJ2-7; TRBD1 might be the D (6 bases). Trimming pared 1 base from V and 2 bases from J, leaving 12 bases between. Germline V gene lookup returns CDR1 LGHNA and CDR2 YSLEER. This CDR3 region has 15 residues. The CDR3 coding sequence is TGCGCCAGCAGCCAAGTAGTGTCAGGGGCCTACGAGCAGTACTTC. Its translation is CASSQVVSGAYEQYF.

The chain uses TRBV27 and TRBJ2-7, with D maybe TRBD1 (5 bases). There are 13 residues in the CDR3. The germline V gene encodes CDR1 MNHEY and CDR2 SMNVEV (reference sequence). V lost 6 bases to trimming and J lost 6 bases, with 15 bases between them. CDR3: CASRRDRVSEQYF. The CDR3 DNA follows: TGTGCCAGCAGGAGAGACAGAGTCTCCGAGCAGTACTTC.

CDR3 region: CASSFAQGTSSEQYF. CDR3 nucleotides: TGTGCCAGCAGCTTCGCGCAGGGAACGTCATCCGAGCAGTACTTC. This chain joins TRBV5-4 and TRBJ2-7; a possible D gene is TRBD1 (5 bases). Trimming took off 2 bases at V and 6 bases at J, with 18 bases between the two ends. The CDR3 runs to 15 residues. The germline gives CDR1 SGHNT, CDR2 YYREEE (reference sequence).

The gene calls are TRBV5-4 and TRBJ1-3, with D perhaps TRBD1 (6 bases). V lost 4 bases and J 0 bases, leaving 11 bases between the germline ends. Germline lookup yields CDR1 SGHNT and CDR2 YYREEE (reference sequence). The length of the CDR3 is 15 residues. The CDR3 DNA follows: TGTGCCAGCAGCCGTCAGGGGCCCTCTGGAAACACCATATATTTT. Encoded protein: CASSRQGPSGNTIYF. The variable domain in full, completed from reference TRBV5-4 and TRBJ1-3, reads ETGVTQSPTHLIKTRGQQVTLRCSSQSGHNTVSWYQQALGQGPQFIFQYYREEENGRGNFPPRFSGLQFPNYSSELNVNALELDDSALYLCASSRQGPSGNTIYFGEGSWLTVV.

This chain joins TRBV9 and TRBJ1-4; TRBD1 agrees at 8 bases. This CDR3 contains 16 residues. Trimming cost V 2 bases and J 5 bases; bases outside gene matches: 8. Germline CDR1 SGDLS, CDR2 YYNGEE. CDR3 DNA sequence: TGTGCCAGCAGCGTCGGTCCGGGACAGGTGAATGAAAAACTGTTTTTT. Translating gives CASSVGPGQVNEKLFF.

V is TRBV5-1 and J is TRBJ2-3; tentatively, D is TRBD1 (6 bases). V gave up 0 bases and J gave up 7 bases, with 9 bases separating them. This CDR3 comprises 13 residues. The germline V gene encodes CDR1 SGHRS and CDR2 YFSETQ. The CDR3 here is CASSLEGGYTQYF. The DNA for the CDR3 is TGCGCCAGCAGCTTGGAAGGGGGATATACGCAGTATTTT.

This chain uses TRBV7-2 with TRBJ2-3; D remains unclear. Trimming stripped 3 bases from V and 2 bases from J, with 6 bases between. The germline CDR1 and CDR2 sequences are SGHTA and FQGNSA. The CDR3 is 13 amino acids. CDR3 nucleotide sequence: TGTGCCAGCAGCTTGGCCAACACAGATACGCAGTATTTT. This encodes CASSLANTDTQYF.

About this clone: Just one base apart from a much larger clone, this may be a read error. The same CDR3 can be traced to other DNA sequences in this sample. J is TRBJ1-2 and V is TRBV30; the D is unclear. This CDR3 has 13 amino acids. V was cut by 0 bases and J by 2 bases, with 7 bases left in between. Germline CDR1 and CDR2: GTSNPN and SVGIG (reference sequence). The CDR3 nucleotides read TGTGCCTGGAGTGTACGAGGAAACTATGGCTACACCTTC. It translates to CAWSVRGNYGYTF.

In DNA, the CDR3 is TGTGCCAGCAGCTTGGCAGGTTGGGGCGAGCAGTACTTC. Translated: CASSLAGWGEQYF. This chain links TRBV11-1 with TRBJ2-5; no reliable D call. The J call may be incorrect, as the DNA end agrees better with TRBJ2-7. The CDR3 is 13 residues long. Germline CDR1 SGHAT, CDR2 FQDESV (reference sequence).